This T cell receptor beta chain was sequenced for a study of T cell repertoires in cytomegalovirus infection. Study results and limitations: The study found HLA-C-restricted CMV-specific TCR beta clonotypes dominating the ex vivo response.

CDR1 and CDR2 (germline): MDHEN, SYDVKM. The CDR3 is 11 amino acids. MiXCR was run by TCRdb on the reads, yielding one entry per CDR3 protein. The sample lists about 250,000 distinct CDR3 sequences; 9% to 15% were seen once. This clonotype was observed many times. Its antigen is still unknown. The chain joins TRBV28 to TRBJ2-5; tentative D call: TRBD2 (5 bases). The receptor was derived from a human donor in good health (CMV status not recorded). Some clones in this sample may be carry-over from other donors' samples. Input material: PBMCs. Here the CDR3 reads CATGSQETQYF. CDR3 coding DNA: TGTGCAACGGGGAGCCAAGAGACCCAGTACTTC.